Each of the 14 T cell receptor beta chains below was sequenced from the same sample in a study of blood T cell repertoires in COVID-19. The assay was immunoSEQ multiplex PCR, and TCRdb's table has in-frame clones only and misses some. The data contain more than 110,000 clones, roughly 90% of them singletons. Sample: peripheral blood. These receptors were taken from a man aged 45-65 years with active or convalescent COVID-19.

A word on this clone: An end of the junction differs from the germline gene, which may be a read error. V usage is TRBV12-3 or TRBV12-4 and J usage is TRBJ1-2; D not resolved. The CDR3 has 11 residues. The CDR3: CASSSSFRVAF. The CDR3 DNA follows: TGTGCCAGCAGTTCGTCCTTCCGAGTTGCCTTC.

The gene calls are TRBV28 and TRBJ2-1; weak D call: TRBD2 (7 bases). The CDR3 totals 11 residues. V dropped 7 bases and J dropped 11 bases, with 12 bases sitting between them. Per germline, CDR1 MDHEN and CDR2 SYDVKM. CDR3 residues: CASTAGAQQFF. The CDR3 coding sequence is TGTGCCAGCACCGCGGGGGCACAGCAGTTCTTC.

The chain has TRBV28 and TRBJ2-2; 7 bases map to TRBD2. Germline V CDR1 and CDR2: MDHEN, SYDVKM. The trim removed 3 bases at V and 8 bases at J, leaving 3 bases unmatched. The CDR3 has 13 residues. The CDR3 nucleotides are TGTGCCAGCAGTTTCGCGGGAGCGGGGGAGCTGTTTTTT. Protein: CASSFAGAGELFF.

This chain joins TRBV11-2 and TRBJ2-5, with 11 bases lining up with TRBD2. Germline trimming cut 4 bases from V and 4 bases from J; bases unmatched to any gene: 8. CDR1 is SGHAT and CDR2 is FQNNGV in the germline V gene. CDR3 length equals 16 residues. This chain's CDR3 is CASSSILAGVVETQYF. As DNA, the CDR3 is TGTGCCAGCAGCTCCATACTAGCGGGAGTGGTAGAGACCCAGTACTTC.

This chain joins TRBV9 and TRBJ1-3, with D possibly matching TRBD1 (5 bases). V was shortened by 4 bases and J by 1 base, with 15 bases between the two germline ends. CDR3 length: 16 amino acids. Looked up from germline, CDR1 is SGDLS and CDR2 is YYNGEE. CDR3 region: CASSPPGLRSGNTIYF. CDR3 nucleotides: TGTGCCAGCAGCCCACCGGGACTGAGGTCTGGAAACACCATATATTTT.

The CDR3: CASSTGQSNQPQHF. The CDR3 nucleotides read TGTGCCAGCAGCACGGGACAGAGCAATCAGCCCCAGCATTTT. The rearrangement uses TRBV6-5 and TRBJ1-5; 7 bases fit TRBD1. CDR3 size: 14 residues. Germline CDR1 is MNHEY and CDR2 is SVGAGI. J was trimmed by 1 base and V by 6 bases; bases with no gene match: 3.

The chain has TRBV19 and TRBJ2-3; TRBD2 might be the D (6 bases). Trimming removed 3 bases from V and 2 bases from J, with 9 bases in between. Germline V gene lookup returns CDR1 LNHDA and CDR2 SQIVND (reference sequence). The CDR3 sequence is 14 residues long. The CDR3 spells CASSIWGDTDTQYF. CDR3 DNA sequence: TGTGCCAGTAGTATTTGGGGGGACACAGATACGCAGTATTTT.

V is TRBV6-5 and J is TRBJ1-2; D remains ambiguous. The CDR3 has 14 amino acids. Trimming took off 3 bases at V and 8 bases at J, with 16 bases between the two ends. The germline CDR1 and CDR2 sequences are MNHEY and SVGAGI. CDR3: CASSYGWERGGYTF. The CDR3 DNA reads as TGTGCCAGCAGTTATGGATGGGAGCGGGGAGGCTACACCTTC.

V and J are TRBV2 and TRBJ2-7; 9 bases align to TRBD2. V lost 7 bases to trimming and J lost 5 bases; unmatched junction nucleotides: 9. The CDR3 covers 14 residues. Germline loops: CDR1 SNHLY, CDR2 FYNNEI. The CDR3 DNA follows: TGTGCCAGCAACGGAGGACTAGCGAGCCACGAGCAGTACTTC. The encoded protein is CASNGGLASHEQYF.

The V gene is TRBV7-8, the J gene TRBJ2-7; a weak D match, TRBD1 (6 bases). Deletions cut 2 bases from V and 5 bases from J, with 10 bases between. CDR3 length: 13 residues. Germline V gene sequence: CDR1 SGHVS, CDR2 FQNEAQ. CDR3 sequence: CASSLTGYDEQYF. The CDR3 nucleotides are TGTGCCAGCAGCTTAACAGGGTACGACGAGCAGTACTTC.

The chain has TRBV16 and TRBJ1-2; D is possibly TRBD1 (6 bases). The V gene's germline CDR1 is KGHSY and CDR2 FQNENV. This CDR3 is 18 amino acids long. V lost 4 bases and J 4 bases, leaving 25 bases between the germline ends. CDR3 in amino acids: CASSRGQSAGQNGYGYTF. The CDR3 region has the DNA TGTGCCAGCAGCCGAGGACAGTCAGCAGGCCAGAACGGCTATGGCTACACCTTC.

This clone was seen only once. J is TRBJ2-1 and V is TRBV30; D is uncertain. Trimming left V 8 bases short and J 7 bases short, with 9 bases between. The CDR3 loop spans 10 amino acids. CDR1 and CDR2 from the germline V gene are GTSNPN and SVGIG (reference sequence). The DNA for the CDR3 is TGTGCCGGCCAGTTGAATGAGCAGTTCTTC. It codes for CAGQLNEQFF.

V usage is TRBV6-5 and J usage is TRBJ1-1; perhaps TRBD1 as D (5 bases). Trimming left V 5 bases short and J 4 bases short, with 17 bases between. Per germline, CDR1 MNHEY and CDR2 SVGAGI. This CDR3 region has 15 residues. CDR3 in amino acids: CASSPQGAASTEAFF. The CDR3 bases are TGTGCCAGCAGTCCCCAGGGTGCAGCGAGCACTGAAGCTTTCTTT.

The V and J genes are TRBV30 and TRBJ1-2; tentatively, D is TRBD1 (6 bases). The CDR3 totals 14 residues. Germline V gene lookup returns CDR1 GTSNPN and CDR2 SVGIG (reference sequence). The germline V and J ends were trimmed by 5 bases and 2 bases, with 15 bases remaining between them. CDR3 DNA: TGTGCCTGGGGGGGCGATTTTTTAAACTATGGCTACACCTTC. This translates into CAWGGDFLNYGYTF. Using reference TRBV30 and TRBJ1-2 for the parts outside the CDR3, the full variable domain is SQTIHQWPATLVQPVGSPLSLECTVEGTSNPNLYWYRQAAGRGLQLLFYSVGIGQISSEVPQNLSASRPQDRQFILSSKKLLLSDSGFYLCAWGGDFLNYGYTFGSGTRLTVV.